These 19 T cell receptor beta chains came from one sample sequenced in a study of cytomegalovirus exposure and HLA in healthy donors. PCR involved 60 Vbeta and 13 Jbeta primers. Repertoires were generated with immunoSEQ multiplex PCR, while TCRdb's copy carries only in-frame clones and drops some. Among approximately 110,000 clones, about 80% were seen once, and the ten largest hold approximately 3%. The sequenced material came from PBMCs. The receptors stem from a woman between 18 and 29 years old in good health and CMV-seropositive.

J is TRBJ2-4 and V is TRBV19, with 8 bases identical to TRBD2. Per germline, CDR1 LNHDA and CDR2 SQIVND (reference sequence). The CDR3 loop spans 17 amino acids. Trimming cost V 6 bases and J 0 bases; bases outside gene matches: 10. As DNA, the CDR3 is TGTGCCAGTAGCGCCACACTAGCGGACAGAGCCAAAAACATTCAGTACTTC. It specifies CASSATLADRAKNIQYF. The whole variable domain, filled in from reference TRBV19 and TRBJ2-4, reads DGGITQSPKYLFRKEGQNVTLSCEQNLNHDAMYWYRQDPGQGLRLIYYSQIVNDFQKGDIAEGYSVSREKKESFPLTVTSAQKNPTAFYLCASSATLADRAKNIQYFGAGTRLSVL.

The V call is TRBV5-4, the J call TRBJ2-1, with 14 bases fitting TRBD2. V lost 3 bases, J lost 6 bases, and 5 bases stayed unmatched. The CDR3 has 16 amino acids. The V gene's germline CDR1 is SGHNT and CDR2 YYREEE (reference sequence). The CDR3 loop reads CASSSGTSGRGNEQFF. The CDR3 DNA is TGTGCCAGCAGCTCCGGGACTAGCGGGAGAGGCAATGAGCAGTTCTTC.

CDR3 sequence reads: CASSYSDSSGVYGYTF. The CDR3 coding sequence is TGTGCCAGCAGTTACTCCGACTCCTCCGGGGTCTATGGCTACACCTTC. This chain connects TRBV6-6 to TRBJ1-2; D is unresolved. The germline V gene encodes CDR1 MNHNY and CDR2 SVGAGI (reference sequence). The CDR3 extends over 16 amino acids. V lost 0 bases, J lost 4 bases, and 15 bases lay in between.

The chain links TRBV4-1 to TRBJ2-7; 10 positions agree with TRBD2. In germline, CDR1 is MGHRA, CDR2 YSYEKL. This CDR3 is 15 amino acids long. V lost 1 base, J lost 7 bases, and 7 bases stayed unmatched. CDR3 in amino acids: CASSQALAGAREQYF. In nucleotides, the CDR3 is TGCGCCAGCAGCCAAGCCCTAGCGGGAGCTCGTGAGCAGTACTTC.

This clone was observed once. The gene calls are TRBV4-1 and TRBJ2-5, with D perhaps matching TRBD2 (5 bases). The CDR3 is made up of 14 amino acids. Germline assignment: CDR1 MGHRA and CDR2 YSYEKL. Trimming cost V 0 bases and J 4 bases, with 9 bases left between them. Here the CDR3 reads CASSQEERRETQYF. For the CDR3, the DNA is TGCGCCAGCAGCCAAGAAGAGCGGAGAGAGACCCAGTACTTC.

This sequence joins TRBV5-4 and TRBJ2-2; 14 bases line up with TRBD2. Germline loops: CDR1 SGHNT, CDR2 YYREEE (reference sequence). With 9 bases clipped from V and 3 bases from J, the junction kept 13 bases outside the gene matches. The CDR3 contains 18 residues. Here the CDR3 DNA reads TGTGCCAATTCGCCGGGACTAGCGGGAGAGGGTTACACCGGGGAGCTGTTTTTT. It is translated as CANSPGLAGEGYTGELFF.

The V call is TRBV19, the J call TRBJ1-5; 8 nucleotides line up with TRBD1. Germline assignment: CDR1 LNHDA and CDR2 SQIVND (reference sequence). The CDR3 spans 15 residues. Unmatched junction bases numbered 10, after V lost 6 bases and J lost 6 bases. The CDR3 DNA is TGTGCCAGTAGCCCTAAATCAGGGGGCTTTCAGCCCCAGCATTTT. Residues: CASSPKSGGFQPQHF.

The CDR3 region is CASSPPGGLAGVGYNEQFF. The CDR3 nucleotides are TGTGCCAGCTCACCACCGGGAGGACTAGCGGGAGTAGGGTACAATGAGCAGTTCTTC. The chain carries TRBV18 and TRBJ2-1; 13 bases match TRBD2. Germline CDR1 is KGHSH and CDR2 is LQKENI. The CDR3 consists of 19 residues. V lost 0 bases to trimming and J lost 4 bases; unmatched junction nucleotides: 9. The entire variable domain, with the rest obtained from reference TRBV18 and TRBJ2-1, is as follows: NAGVMQNPRHLVRRRGQEARLRCSPMKGHSHVYWYRQLPEEGLKFMVYLQKENIIDESGMPKERFSAEFPKEGPSILRIQQVVRGDSAAYFCASSPPGGLAGVGYNEQFFGPGTRLTVL.

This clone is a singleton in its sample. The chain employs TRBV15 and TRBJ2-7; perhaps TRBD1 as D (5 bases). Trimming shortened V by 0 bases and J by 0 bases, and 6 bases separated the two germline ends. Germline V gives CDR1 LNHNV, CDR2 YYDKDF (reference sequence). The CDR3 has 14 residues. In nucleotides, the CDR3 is TGTGCCACCAGCAGAGATACAGGCTCCTACGAGCAGTACTTC. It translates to CATSRDTGSYEQYF. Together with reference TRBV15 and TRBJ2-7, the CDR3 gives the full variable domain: DAMVIQNPRYQVTQFGKPVTLSCSQTLNHNVMYWYQQKSSQAPKLLFHYYDKDFNNEADTPDNFQSRRPNTSFCFLDIRSPGLGDTAMYLCATSRDTGSYEQYFGPGTRLTVT.

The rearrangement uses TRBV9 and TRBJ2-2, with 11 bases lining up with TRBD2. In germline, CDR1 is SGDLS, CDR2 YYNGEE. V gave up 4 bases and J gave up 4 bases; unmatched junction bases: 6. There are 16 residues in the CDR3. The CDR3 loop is CASSPGLAETTGELFF. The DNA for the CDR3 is TGTGCCAGCAGCCCGGGACTAGCGGAGACCACCGGGGAGCTGTTTTTT.

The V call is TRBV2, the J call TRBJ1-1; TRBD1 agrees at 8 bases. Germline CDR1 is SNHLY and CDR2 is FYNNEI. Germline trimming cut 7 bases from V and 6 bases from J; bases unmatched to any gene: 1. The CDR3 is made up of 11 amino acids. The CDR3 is CASMTGAEAFF. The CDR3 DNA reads TGTGCCAGCATGACAGGGGCTGAAGCTTTCTTT.

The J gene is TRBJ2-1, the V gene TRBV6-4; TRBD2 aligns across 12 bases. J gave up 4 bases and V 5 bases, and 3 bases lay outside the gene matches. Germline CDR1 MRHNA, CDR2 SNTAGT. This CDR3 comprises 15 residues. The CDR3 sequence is CASSIGLAGYNEQFF. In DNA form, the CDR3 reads TGTGCCAGCAGTATAGGACTAGCGGGGTACAATGAGCAGTTCTTC.

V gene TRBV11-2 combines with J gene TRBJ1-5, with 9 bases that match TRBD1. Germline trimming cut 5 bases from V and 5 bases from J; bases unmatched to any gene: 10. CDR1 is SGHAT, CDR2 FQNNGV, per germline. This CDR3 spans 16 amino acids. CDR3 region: CASSKSGTGLDQPQHF. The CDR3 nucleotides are TGTGCCAGCAGCAAATCCGGGACAGGGTTGGATCAGCCCCAGCATTTT.

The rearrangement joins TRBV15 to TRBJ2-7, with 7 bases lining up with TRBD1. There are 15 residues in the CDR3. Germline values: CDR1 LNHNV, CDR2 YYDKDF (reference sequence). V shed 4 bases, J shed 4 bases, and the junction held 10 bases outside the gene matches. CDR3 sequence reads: CATSNTGTDLYEQYF. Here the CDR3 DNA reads TGTGCCACCAGCAACACCGGGACAGACCTATACGAGCAGTACTTC.

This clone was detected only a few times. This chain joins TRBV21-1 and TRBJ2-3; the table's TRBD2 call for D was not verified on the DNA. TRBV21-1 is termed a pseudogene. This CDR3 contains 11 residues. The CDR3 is CASSKEGRPDF. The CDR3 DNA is TGTGCCAGCAGCAAGGAGGGACGCCCGGATTTT.

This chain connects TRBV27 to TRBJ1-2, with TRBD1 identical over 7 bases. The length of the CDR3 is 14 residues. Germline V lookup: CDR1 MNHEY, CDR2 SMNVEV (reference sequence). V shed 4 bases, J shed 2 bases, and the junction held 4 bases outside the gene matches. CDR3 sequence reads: CASSSGQVNYGYTF. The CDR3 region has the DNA TGTGCCAGCAGTTCAGGACAGGTGAACTATGGCTACACCTTC.

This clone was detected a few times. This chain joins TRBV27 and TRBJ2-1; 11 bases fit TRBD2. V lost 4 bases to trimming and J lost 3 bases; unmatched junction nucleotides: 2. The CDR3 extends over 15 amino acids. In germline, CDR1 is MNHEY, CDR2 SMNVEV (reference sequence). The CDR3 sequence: CASSYGTSGYNEQFF. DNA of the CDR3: TGTGCCAGCAGTTACGGGACTAGCGGCTACAATGAGCAGTTCTTC.

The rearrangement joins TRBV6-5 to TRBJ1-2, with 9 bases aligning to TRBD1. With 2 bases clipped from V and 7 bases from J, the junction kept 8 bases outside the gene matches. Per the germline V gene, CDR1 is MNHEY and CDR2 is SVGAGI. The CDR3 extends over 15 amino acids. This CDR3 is CASSYRTGEVGGYTF. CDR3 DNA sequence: TGTGCCAGCAGTTACAGGACAGGGGAGGTCGGTGGCTACACCTTC.

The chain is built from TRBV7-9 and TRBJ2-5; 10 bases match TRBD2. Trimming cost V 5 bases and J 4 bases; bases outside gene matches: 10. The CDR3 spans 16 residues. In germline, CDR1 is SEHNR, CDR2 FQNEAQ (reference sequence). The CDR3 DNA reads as TGTGCCAGCAGCATCGCCCTTGCTAGCGGGAGAGAGACCCAGTACTTC. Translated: CASSIALASGRETQYF. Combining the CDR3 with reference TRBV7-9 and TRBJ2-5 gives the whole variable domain DTGVSQNPRHKITKRGQNVTFRCDPISEHNRLYWYRQTLGQGPEFLTYFQNEAQLEKSRLLSDRFSAERPKGSFSTLEIQRTEQGDSAMYLCASSIALASGRETQYFGPGTRLLVL.